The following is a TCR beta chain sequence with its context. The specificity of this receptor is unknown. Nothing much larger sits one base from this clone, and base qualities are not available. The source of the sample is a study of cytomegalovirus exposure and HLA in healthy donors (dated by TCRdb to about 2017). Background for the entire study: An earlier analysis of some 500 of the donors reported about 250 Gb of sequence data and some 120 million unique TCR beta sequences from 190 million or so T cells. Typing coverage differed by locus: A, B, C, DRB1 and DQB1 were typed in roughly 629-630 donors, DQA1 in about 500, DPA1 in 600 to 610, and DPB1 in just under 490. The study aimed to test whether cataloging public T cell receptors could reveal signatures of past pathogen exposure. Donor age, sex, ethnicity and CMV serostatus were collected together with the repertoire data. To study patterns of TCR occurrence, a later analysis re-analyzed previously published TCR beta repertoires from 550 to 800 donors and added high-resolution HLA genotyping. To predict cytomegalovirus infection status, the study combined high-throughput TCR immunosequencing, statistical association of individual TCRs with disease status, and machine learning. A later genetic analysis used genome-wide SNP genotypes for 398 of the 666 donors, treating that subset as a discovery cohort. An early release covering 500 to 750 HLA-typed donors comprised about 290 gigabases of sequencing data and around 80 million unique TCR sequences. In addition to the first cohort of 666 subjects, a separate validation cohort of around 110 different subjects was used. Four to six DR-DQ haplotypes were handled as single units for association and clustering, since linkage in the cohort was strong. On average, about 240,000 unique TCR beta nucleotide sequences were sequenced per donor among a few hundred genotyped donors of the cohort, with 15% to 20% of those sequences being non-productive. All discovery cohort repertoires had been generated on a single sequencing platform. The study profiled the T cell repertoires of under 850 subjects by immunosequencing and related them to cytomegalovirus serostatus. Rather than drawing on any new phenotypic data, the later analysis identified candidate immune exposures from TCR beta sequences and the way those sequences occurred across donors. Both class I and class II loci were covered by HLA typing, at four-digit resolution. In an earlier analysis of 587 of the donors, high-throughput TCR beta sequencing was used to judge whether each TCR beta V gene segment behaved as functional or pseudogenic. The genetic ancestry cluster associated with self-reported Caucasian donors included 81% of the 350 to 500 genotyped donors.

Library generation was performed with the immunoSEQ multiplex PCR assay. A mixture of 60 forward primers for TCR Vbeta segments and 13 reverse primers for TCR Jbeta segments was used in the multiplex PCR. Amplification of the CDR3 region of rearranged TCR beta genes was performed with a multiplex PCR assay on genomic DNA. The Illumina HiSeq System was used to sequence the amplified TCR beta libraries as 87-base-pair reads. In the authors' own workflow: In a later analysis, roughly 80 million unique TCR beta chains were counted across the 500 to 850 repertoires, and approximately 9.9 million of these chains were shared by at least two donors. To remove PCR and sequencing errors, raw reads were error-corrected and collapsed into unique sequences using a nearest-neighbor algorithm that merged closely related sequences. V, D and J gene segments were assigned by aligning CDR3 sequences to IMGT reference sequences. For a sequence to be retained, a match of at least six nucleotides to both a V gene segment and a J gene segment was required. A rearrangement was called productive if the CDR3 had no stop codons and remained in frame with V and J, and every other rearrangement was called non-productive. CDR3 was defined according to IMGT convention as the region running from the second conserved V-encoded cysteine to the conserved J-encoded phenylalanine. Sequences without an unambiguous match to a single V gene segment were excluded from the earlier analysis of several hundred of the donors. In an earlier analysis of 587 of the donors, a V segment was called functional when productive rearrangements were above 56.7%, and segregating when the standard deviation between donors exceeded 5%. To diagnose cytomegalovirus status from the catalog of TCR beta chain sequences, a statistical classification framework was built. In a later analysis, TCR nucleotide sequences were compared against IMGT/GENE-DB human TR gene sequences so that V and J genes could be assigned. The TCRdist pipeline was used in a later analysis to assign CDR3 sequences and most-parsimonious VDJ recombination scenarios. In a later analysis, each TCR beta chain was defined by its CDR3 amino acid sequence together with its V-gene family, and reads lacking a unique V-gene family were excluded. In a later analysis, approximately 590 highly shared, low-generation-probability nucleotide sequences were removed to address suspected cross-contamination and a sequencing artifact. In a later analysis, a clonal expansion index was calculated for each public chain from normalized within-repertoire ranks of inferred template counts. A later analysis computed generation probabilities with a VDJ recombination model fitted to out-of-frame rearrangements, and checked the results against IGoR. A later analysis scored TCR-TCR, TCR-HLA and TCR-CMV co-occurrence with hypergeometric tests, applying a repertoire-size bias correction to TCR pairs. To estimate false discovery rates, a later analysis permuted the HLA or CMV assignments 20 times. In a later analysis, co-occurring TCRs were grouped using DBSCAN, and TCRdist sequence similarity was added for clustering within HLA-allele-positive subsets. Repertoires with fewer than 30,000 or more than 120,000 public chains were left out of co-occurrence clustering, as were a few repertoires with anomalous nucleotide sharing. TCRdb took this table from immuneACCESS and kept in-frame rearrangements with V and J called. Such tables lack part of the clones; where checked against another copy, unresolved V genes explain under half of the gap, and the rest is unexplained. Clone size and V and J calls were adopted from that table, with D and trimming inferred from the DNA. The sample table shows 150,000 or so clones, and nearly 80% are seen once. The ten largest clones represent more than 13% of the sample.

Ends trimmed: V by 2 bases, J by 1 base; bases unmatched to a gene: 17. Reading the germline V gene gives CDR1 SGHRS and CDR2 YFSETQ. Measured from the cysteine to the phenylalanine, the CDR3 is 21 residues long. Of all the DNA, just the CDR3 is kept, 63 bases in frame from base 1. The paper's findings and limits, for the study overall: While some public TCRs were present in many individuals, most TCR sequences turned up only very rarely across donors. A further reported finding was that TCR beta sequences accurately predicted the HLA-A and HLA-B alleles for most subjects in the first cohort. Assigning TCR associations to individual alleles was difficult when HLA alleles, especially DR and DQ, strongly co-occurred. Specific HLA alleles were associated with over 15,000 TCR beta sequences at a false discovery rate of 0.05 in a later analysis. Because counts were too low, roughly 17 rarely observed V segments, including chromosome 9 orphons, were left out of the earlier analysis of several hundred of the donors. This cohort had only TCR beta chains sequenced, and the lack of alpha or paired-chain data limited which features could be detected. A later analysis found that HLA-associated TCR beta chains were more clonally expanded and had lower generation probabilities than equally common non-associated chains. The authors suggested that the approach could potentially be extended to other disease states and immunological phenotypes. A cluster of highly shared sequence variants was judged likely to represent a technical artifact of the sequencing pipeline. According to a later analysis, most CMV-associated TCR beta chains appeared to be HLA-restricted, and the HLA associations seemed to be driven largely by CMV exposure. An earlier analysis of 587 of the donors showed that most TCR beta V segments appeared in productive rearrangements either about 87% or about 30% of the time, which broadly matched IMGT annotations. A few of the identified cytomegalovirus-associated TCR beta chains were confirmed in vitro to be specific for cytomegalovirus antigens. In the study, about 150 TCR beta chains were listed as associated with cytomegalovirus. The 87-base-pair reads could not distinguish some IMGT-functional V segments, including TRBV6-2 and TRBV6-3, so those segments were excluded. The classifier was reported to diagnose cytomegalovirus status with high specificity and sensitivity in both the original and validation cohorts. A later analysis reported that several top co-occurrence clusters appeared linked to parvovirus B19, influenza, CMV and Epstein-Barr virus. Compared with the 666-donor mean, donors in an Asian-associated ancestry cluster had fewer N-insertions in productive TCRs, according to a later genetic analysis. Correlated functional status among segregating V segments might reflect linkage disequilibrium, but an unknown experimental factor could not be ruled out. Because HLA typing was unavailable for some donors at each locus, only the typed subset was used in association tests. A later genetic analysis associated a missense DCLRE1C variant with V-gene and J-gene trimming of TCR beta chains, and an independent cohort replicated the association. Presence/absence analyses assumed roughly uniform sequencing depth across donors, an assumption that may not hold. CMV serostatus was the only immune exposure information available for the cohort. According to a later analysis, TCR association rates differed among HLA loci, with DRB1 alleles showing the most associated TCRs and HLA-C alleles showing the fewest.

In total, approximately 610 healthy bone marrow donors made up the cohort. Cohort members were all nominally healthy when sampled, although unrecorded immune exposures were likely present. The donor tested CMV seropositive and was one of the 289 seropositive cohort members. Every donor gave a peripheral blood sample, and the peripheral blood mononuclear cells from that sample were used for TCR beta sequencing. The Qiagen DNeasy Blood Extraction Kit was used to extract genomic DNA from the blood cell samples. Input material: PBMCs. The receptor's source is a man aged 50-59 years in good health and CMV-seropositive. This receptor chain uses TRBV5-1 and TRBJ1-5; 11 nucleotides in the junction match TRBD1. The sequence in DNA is TGCGCCAGCAGCTTTCGAAAGGACAGGGGGCGCCGGCTTTGGAGCAATCAGCCCCAGCATTTT. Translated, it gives CASSFRKDRGRRLWSNQPQHF.